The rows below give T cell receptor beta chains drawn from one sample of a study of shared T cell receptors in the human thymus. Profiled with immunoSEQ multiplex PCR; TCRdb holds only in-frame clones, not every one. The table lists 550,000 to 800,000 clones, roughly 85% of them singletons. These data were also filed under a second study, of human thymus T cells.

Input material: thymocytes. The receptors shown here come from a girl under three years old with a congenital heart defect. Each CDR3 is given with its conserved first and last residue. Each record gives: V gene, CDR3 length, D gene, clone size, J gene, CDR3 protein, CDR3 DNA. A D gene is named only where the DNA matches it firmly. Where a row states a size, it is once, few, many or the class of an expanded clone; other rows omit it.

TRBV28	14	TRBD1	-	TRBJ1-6	CASSSPDRVSPLHF	TGTGCCAGCAGTTCCCCCGACAGGGTTTCACCCCTCCACTTT
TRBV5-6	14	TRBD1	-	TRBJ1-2	CASSSRDSSYGYTF	TGTGCCAGCAGCTCCAGGGACAGTTCCTATGGCTACACCTTC
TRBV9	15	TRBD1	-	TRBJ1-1	CASSIEDRAPVEAFF	TGTGCCAGCAGCATAGAGGACAGGGCCCCAGTTGAAGCTTTCTTT
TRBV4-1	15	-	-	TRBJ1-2	CASSPDRNLNYGYTF	TGCGCCAGCAGCCCAGACAGAAACCTGAACTATGGCTACACCTTC
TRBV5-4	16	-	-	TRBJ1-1	CASSLAEGGRDTEAFF	TGTGCCAGCAGCTTGGCGGAGGGAGGGAGGGACACTGAAGCTTTCTTT
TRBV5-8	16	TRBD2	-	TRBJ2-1	CASSCHLERGSDEQFF	TGTGCCAGCAGCTGCCACCTGGAGCGGGGGAGTGATGAGCAGTTCTTC
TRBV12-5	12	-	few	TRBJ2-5	CASDGVGETQYF	TGTGCTAGTGACGGGGTTGGGGAGACCCAGTACTTC
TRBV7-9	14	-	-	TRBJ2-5	CASSFFSGEETQYF	TGTGCCAGCAGCTTCTTCTCGGGGGAAGAGACCCAGTACTTC
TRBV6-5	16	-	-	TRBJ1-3	CASSYQGPRAGNTIYF	TGTGCCAGCAGTTACCAAGGGCCCAGGGCTGGAAACACCATATATTTT
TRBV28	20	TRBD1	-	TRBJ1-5	CASSFPTNGDDRGSPQPQHF	TGTGCCAGCAGTTTTCCCACTAATGGGGACGACAGGGGATCCCCTCAGCCCCAGCATTTT
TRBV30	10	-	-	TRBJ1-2	CAWRNNGYTF	TGTGCCTGGAGGAACAATGGCTACACCTTC
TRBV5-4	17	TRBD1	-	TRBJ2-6	CASSPTGGHSGANVLTF	TGTGCCAGCAGCCCGACAGGGGGGCACTCTGGGGCCAACGTCCTGACTTTC
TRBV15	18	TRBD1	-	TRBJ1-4	CATSRGGQGSARNEKLFF	TGTGCCACCAGCAGGGGCGGACAGGGATCCGCCCGTAATGAAAAACTGTTTTTT
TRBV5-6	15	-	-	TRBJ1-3	CASSPADRAGNTIYF	TGTGCCAGCAGCCCGGCGGACAGAGCAGGAAACACCATATATTTT
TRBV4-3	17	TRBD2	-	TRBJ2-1	CASSQDQAGARYNEQFF	TGCGCCAGCAGCCAAGATCAAGCGGGGGCCCGTTACAATGAGCAGTTCTTC
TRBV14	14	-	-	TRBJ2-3	CASSRGLPTDTQYF	TGTGCCAGCAGCCGTGGACTACCGACAGATACGCAGTATTTT
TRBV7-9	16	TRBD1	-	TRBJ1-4	CASSFIFRDRDEKLFF	TGTGCCAGCAGCTTTATATTCCGGGACAGGGATGAAAAACTGTTTTTT
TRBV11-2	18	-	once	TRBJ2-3	CASSLFLVVQGSTDTQYF	TGTGCCAGCAGCTTATTTTTAGTCGTACAGGGAAGCACAGATACGCAGTATTTT
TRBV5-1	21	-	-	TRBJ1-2	CASSLLYLFGQDPPGIYGYTF	TGCGCCAGCAGCTTGCTGTATCTCTTCGGACAAGATCCTCCGGGCATCTATGGCTACACCTTC
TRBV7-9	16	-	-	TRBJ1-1	CASSAVASGVNTEAFF	TGTGCCAGCAGCGCCGTGGCATCGGGGGTAAACACTGAAGCTTTCTTT
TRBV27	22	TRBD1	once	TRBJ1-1	CASSFRQQLAWTGPNGNTEAFF	TGTGCCAGCAGTTTTCGTCAGCAGTTGGCGTGGACAGGACCGAATGGGAACACTGAAGCTTTCTTT
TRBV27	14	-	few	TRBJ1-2	CASSSVGGDYGYTF	TGTGCCAGCTCGTCGGTCGGGGGGGACTATGGCTACACCTTC
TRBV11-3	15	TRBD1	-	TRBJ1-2	CASSLGGGMVYGYTF	TGTGCCAGCAGCTTAGGAGGGGGCATGGTATATGGCTACACCTTC
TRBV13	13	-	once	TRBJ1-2	CASSLVAGNGYTF	TGTGCCAGCAGCTTAGTGGCAGGGAATGGCTACACCTTC
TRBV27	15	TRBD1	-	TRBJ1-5	CASKRTGGGRQPQHF	TGTGCCAGCAAGAGGACAGGAGGGGGACGACAGCCCCAGCATTTT
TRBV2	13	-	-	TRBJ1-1	CASATGERAEAFF	TGTGCCAGCGCAACAGGAGAGAGAGCTGAAGCTTTCTTT
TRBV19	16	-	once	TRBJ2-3	CASSPRELHPTDTQYF	TGTGCCAGTAGTCCCCGGGAACTTCACCCCACAGATACGCAGTATTTT
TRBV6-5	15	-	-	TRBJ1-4	CASSSPRRGNEKLFF	TGTGCCAGCAGTTCCCCCCGCCGGGGGAATGAAAAACTGTTTTTT
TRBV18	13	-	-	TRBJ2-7	CASSPGLNYEQYF	TGTGCCAGCTCACCGGGACTTAATTACGAGCAGTACTTC
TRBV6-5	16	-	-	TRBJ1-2	CASSYGLRGMGYGYTF	TGTGCCAGCAGTTACGGGCTAAGAGGGATGGGCTATGGCTACACCTTC
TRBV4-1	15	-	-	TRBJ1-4	CASSLRDLPNEKLFF	TGCGCCAGCAGCTTGCGGGACCTCCCTAATGAAAAACTGTTTTTT
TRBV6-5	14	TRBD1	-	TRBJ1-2	CASSYLGQGNGYTF	TGTGCCAGCAGTTACCTGGGACAGGGGAACGGCTACACCTTC
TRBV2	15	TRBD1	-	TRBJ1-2	CASSDPGQVNYGYTF	TGTGCCAGCAGTGACCCGGGACAGGTAAACTATGGCTACACCTTC
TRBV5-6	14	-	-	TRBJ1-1	CASSFRGGDTEAFF	TGTGCCAGCAGCTTTCGGGGTGGGGACACTGAAGCTTTCTTT
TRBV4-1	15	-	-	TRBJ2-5	CASSQDQISQETQYF	TGCGCCAGCAGCCAAGATCAGATAAGCCAAGAGACCCAGTACTTC
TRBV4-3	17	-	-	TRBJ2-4	CASSQTRGNLAKNIQYF	TGCGCCAGCAGCCAAACTCGGGGGAATCTAGCCAAAAACATTCAGTACTTC
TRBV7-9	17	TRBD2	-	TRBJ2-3	CASSFCCGGHSTDTQYF	TGTGCCAGCAGCTTCTGTTGCGGGGGGCATAGCACAGATACGCAGTATTTT
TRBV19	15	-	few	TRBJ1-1	CASSILKGEGTEAFF	TGTGCCAGTAGTATTCTAAAGGGGGAAGGGACTGAAGCTTTCTTT
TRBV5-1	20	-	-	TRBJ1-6	CASSLGLTPQRSSYNSPLHF	TGCGCCAGCAGCTTGGGACTAACCCCACAGAGGAGCTCCTATAATTCACCCCTCCACTTT
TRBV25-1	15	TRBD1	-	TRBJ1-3	CASRGRDSSGNTIYF	TGTGCCAGCAGAGGTAGGGACAGCTCTGGAAACACCATATATTTT
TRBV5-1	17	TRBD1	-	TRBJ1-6	CASSLAVRDRGYSPLHF	TGCGCCAGCAGCTTGGCCGTCCGGGACAGGGGGTATTCACCCCTCCACTTT
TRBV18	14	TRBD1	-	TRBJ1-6	CASRTGTYNSPLHF	TGTGCCAGCCGGACAGGGACCTATAATTCACCCCTCCACTTT
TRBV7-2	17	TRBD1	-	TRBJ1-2	CASSCNGTVVSNYGYTF	TGTGCCAGCAGCTGCAACGGGACAGTCGTATCTAACTATGGCTACACCTTC
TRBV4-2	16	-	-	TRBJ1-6	CASSQTLPSTYSPLHF	TGTGCCAGCAGCCAGACTCTGCCCTCGACGTATTCACCCCTCCACTTT
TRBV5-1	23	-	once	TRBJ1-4	CASSLAAIPGGGTQLATNEKLFF	TGCGCCAGCAGCTTGGCCGCTATCCCGGGGGGCGGAACTCAGCTCGCAACTAATGAAAAACTGTTTTTT
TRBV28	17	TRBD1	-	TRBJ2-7	CASSVRAPGQGFYEQYF	TGTGCCAGCAGCGTCCGAGCCCCGGGACAGGGTTTCTACGAGCAGTACTTC
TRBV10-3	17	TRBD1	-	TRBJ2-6	CAISERDRGPGANVLTF	TGTGCCATCAGTGAGAGGGACAGGGGACCGGGGGCCAACGTCCTGACTTTC
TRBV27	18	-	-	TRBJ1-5	CASSLRARGFHSNQPQHF	TGTGCCAGCAGTTTAAGGGCCCGGGGGTTCCATAGCAATCAGCCCCAGCATTTT
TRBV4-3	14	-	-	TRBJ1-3	CASSQDLEGNTIYF	TGCGCCAGCAGCCAAGATTTGGAGGGAAACACCATATATTTT
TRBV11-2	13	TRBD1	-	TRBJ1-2	CASSLVGTEGYTF	TGTGCCAGCAGCTTGGTAGGGACAGAAGGCTACACCTTC
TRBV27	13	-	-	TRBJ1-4	CASRSRANEKLFF	TGTGCCAGCCGTTCGAGGGCTAATGAAAAACTGTTTTTT
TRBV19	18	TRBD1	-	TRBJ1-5	CASSPRRTGEVSNQPQHF	TGTGCCAGTAGCCCGAGAAGGACAGGGGAAGTGAGCAATCAGCCCCAGCATTTT